This entry lists 20 T cell receptor beta chains sequenced from one sample in a study of CD8 T cells in Susac syndrome. An input of about 0.5 to 1 ug of RNA was subjected to reverse transcription using random hexamers. MiXCR was run by TCRdb on the immunoSEQ multiplex PCR reads, yielding one entry per CDR3 protein. The data hold roughly 130,000 distinct CDR3 sequences, with 96% observed a single time. Material for sequencing was CD4+ T cells from PBMCs. These receptors were taken from a human donor with Susac syndrome.

The CDR3 region is CASSLGQGGTGNEQFF. The DNA of the CDR3 is TGCGCCAGCAGCTTGGGACAGGGAGGGACGGGGAATGAGCAGTTCTTC. The chain links TRBV5-1 to TRBJ2-1, with D perhaps matching TRBD1 or TRBD2 (7 bases each). Deletions cut 0 bases from V and 7 bases from J, with 17 bases between. Germline lookup yields CDR1 SGHRS and CDR2 YFSETQ. The CDR3 is 16 residues long.

The rearrangement links TRBV29-1 to TRBJ2-3; D gene uncertain. The CDR3 has 12 residues. V lost 4 bases and J 6 bases, leaving 11 bases between the germline ends. Germline V gives CDR1 SQVTM, CDR2 ANQGSEA. CDR3: CSVGAFGDTQYF. The DNA of the CDR3 is TGCAGCGTTGGGGCTTTCGGGGATACGCAGTATTTT.

The chain couples TRBV4-1 to TRBJ2-2, with a weak D call TRBD2 (6 bases). V was trimmed by 0 bases and J by 4 bases, leaving 9 bases between them. The CDR3 sequence is 15 residues long. Germline assignment: CDR1 MGHRA and CDR2 YSYEKL. In nucleotides, the CDR3 is TGCGCCAGCAGCCAAGAGGGACTTCTCACCGGGGAGCTGTTTTTT. Its translation is CASSQEGLLTGELFF.

The rearrangement joins TRBV7-3 to TRBJ2-1, with D possibly matching TRBD2 (5 bases). The CDR3 length is 14 residues. Germline values: CDR1 SGHTA, CDR2 FQGTGA. V was trimmed by 4 bases and J by 6 bases, leaving 13 bases between them. The CDR3 DNA is TGTGCCAGCAGCTCCACGACTACCGCCAATGAGCAGTTCTTC. This codes for CASSSTTTANEQFF.

This chain links TRBV20-1 with TRBJ2-1; no clear D gene. The CDR3 loop spans 13 amino acids. V lost 1 base to trimming and J lost 3 bases, with 7 bases between them. Germline lookup yields CDR1 DFQATT and CDR2 SNEGSKA (reference sequence). In DNA, the CDR3 is TGCAGTGCTAGAGTTCCGTACTACAATGAGCAGTTCTTC. This sequence encodes CSARVPYYNEQFF.

This chain uses TRBV9 with TRBJ1-1; D remains unclear. There are 14 residues in the CDR3. The V and J ends lost 0 bases and 2 bases respectively, with 8 bases between them. The V gene's germline CDR1 is SGDLS and CDR2 YYNGEE. The CDR3, as DNA: TGTGCCAGCAGCGTAGGTTCCCTCAACACTGAAGCTTTCTTT. It encodes CASSVGSLNTEAFF.

The genes are TRBV20-1 and TRBJ2-3; 7 nucleotides line up with TRBD1. Germline CDR1 is DFQATT and CDR2 is SNEGSKA (reference sequence). Trimming took 3 bases from V and 3 from J; bases not matched to a gene: 3. The CDR3 runs to 13 residues. CDR3 coding DNA: TGCAGTGCTAGTAGACAGGGAACAGATACGCAGTATTTT. It translates to CSASRQGTDTQYF.

The chain recombines TRBV7-2 with TRBJ1-2; TRBD1 aligns across 9 bases. Germline lookup yields CDR1 SGHTA and CDR2 FQGNSA. The J segment lost 8 bases and the V segment lost 5 bases, leaving 6 bases of the junction unmatched. The CDR3 runs to 13 residues. The chain's CDR3 is CASSEQGAHGYTF. The CDR3 nucleotides are TGTGCCAGCAGCGAACAGGGGGCGCACGGCTACACCTTC. Looking up the rest from reference TRBV7-2 and TRBJ1-2 gives the full variable domain: GAGVSQSPSNKVTEKGKDVELRCDPISGHTALYWYRQSLGQGLEFLIYFQGNSAPDKSGLPSDRFSAERTGGSVSTLTIQRTQQEDSAVYLCASSEQGAHGYTFGSGTRLTVV.

The chain combines TRBV24-1 with TRBJ2-5; 8 bases match TRBD1. The CDR3 runs 15 residues. Germline loops: CDR1 KGHDR, CDR2 SFDVKD. The V and J ends lost 6 bases and 3 bases, in that order; junction bases with no gene match: 8. The DNA for the CDR3 is TGTGCCACCAGTTTAAGCACAGGGGGGAAAGAGACCCAGTACTTC. This gives the protein CATSLSTGGKETQYF.

The chain links TRBV19 to TRBJ1-2; 8 bases fit TRBD1. With 2 bases clipped from V and 4 bases from J, the junction kept 3 bases outside the gene matches. This CDR3 is built from 14 residues. Per the germline V gene, CDR1 is LNHDA and CDR2 is SQIVND (reference sequence). In DNA, the CDR3 is TGTGCCAGTAGTATACCCGGGACAGGCTATGGCTACACCTTC. It codes for CASSIPGTGYGYTF.

The V call is TRBV27, the J call TRBJ1-2; D possibly corresponds to TRBD1 (5 bases). Per the germline V gene, CDR1 is MNHEY and CDR2 is SMNVEV (reference sequence). The V and J ends lost 10 bases and 8 bases respectively, with 20 bases between them. The CDR3 is made up of 13 amino acids. As DNA, the CDR3 is TGTGCCACCGGGAGCCAAAGGGGCGAAGGCTACACCTTC. It is translated as CATGSQRGEGYTF.

The chain recombines TRBV29-1 with TRBJ2-3; D may be TRBD1 or TRBD2 (6 bases each). This CDR3 is built from 16 residues. V lost 4 bases, J lost 3 bases, and 20 bases lay in between. Per germline, CDR1 SQVTM and CDR2 ANQGSEA. The CDR3 DNA follows: TGCAGCGTTGGGGGGAGACAGGTCGGGGGAACAGATACGCAGTATTTT. Translating it yields CSVGGRQVGGTDTQYF.

The CDR3 sequence: CAISDPSGRDTQYF. CDR3 sequence (DNA): TGTGCCATCAGTGATCCTAGCGGGAGGGATACGCAGTATTTT. The V gene is TRBV10-3, the J gene TRBJ2-3; 11 bases match TRBD2. The CDR3 spans 14 residues. The germline gives CDR1 ENHRY, CDR2 SYGVKD. With V trimmed by 3 bases and J by 6 bases, 2 bases remained unmatched.

The V and J genes are TRBV2 and TRBJ1-1; D unresolved. This CDR3 is 10 amino acids long. V shed 5 bases and J shed 12 bases, with 10 bases lying between them. Germline V gene lookup returns CDR1 SNHLY and CDR2 FYNNEI. CDR3 in amino acids: CASSSWGTFF. CDR3 sequence (DNA): TGTGCCAGCAGTAGTTGGGGAACTTTCTTT.

This chain connects TRBV30 to TRBJ2-5; no clear D gene. There are 15 residues in the CDR3. CDR1 is GTSNPN and CDR2 is SVGIG in the germline V gene (reference sequence). The germline V and J ends were trimmed by 4 bases and 1 base, with 16 bases remaining between them. CDR3 DNA sequence: TGTGCCTGGACCATAGGCGGAATATCCCAAGAGACCCAGTACTTC. Amino acid sequence: CAWTIGGISQETQYF. The complete variable domain, with remaining parts taken from reference TRBV30 and TRBJ2-5, reads SQTIHQWPATLVQPVGSPLSLECTVEGTSNPNLYWYRQAAGRGLQLLFYSVGIGQISSEVPQNLSASRPQDRQFILSSKKLLLSDSGFYLCAWTIGGISQETQYFGPGTRLLVL.

The chain joins TRBV20-1 to TRBJ2-7; D ambiguous. V dropped 4 bases and J dropped 4 bases, with 11 bases sitting between them. CDR1 is DFQATT, CDR2 SNEGSKA, per germline (reference sequence). The CDR3 length is 12 residues. CDR3 in amino acids: CSAKRQTYEQYF. The CDR3 coding sequence is TGCAGTGCTAAGAGGCAGACTTACGAGCAGTACTTC.

This clonotype was counted a few times. The rearrangement links TRBV18 to TRBJ2-7, with TRBD2 matching over 8 bases. Germline CDR1 KGHSH, CDR2 LQKENI. The CDR3 spans 13 residues. V was clipped by 6 bases and J by 6 bases; unmatched bases: 7. The CDR3 reads CASSPGLAGEQYF. In DNA, the CDR3 is TGTGCCAGCTCGCCAGGACTAGCTGGCGAGCAGTACTTC.

The chain has TRBV9 and TRBJ2-5; 9 bases are a match to TRBD2. Losses at the gene ends were 2 bases for V and 5 bases for J; bases not matched to a gene: 7. This CDR3 region has 15 residues. CDR1 and CDR2 (germline): SGDLS, YYNGEE. CDR3 sequence: CASSVTSGSGETQYF. The CDR3 DNA sequence: TGTGCCAGCAGCGTTACTAGCGGGTCAGGGGAGACCCAGTACTTC.

The rearrangement links TRBV5-1 to TRBJ2-5, with 10 nucleotides matching TRBD2. J lost 0 bases, V lost 2 bases, and 4 bases had no gene match. CDR1 and CDR2 (germline): SGHRS, YFSETQ. The CDR3 loop spans 16 amino acids. As DNA, the CDR3 is TGCGCCAGCAGCTTTATGAGCGGGAGGGACCAAGAGACCCAGTACTTC. This encodes CASSFMSGRDQETQYF.

The J gene is TRBJ2-7, the V gene TRBV7-2; D assignment may be TRBD1 or TRBD2 (5 bases each). CDR3 size: 15 residues. V was cut by 5 bases and J by 4 bases, with 18 bases left in between. Looked up from germline, CDR1 is SGHTA and CDR2 is FQGNSA. The CDR3 DNA reads as TGTGCCAGCAGCCCCCCCGGGGCTCTAGGGTACGAGCAGTACTTC. This codes for CASSPPGALGYEQYF.